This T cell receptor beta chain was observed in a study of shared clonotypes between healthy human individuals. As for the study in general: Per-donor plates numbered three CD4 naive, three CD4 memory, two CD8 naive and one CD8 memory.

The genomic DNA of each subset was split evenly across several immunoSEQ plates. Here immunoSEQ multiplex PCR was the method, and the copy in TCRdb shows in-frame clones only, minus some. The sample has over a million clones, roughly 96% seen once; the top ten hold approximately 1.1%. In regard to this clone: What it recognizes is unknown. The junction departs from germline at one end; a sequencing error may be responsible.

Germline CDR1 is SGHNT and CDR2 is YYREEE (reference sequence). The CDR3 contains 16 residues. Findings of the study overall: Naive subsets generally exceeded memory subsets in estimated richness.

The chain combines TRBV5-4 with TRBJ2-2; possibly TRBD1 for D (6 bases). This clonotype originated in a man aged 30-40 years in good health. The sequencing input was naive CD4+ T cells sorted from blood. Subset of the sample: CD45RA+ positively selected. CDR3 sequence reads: CASSQGVIQGTGELFF. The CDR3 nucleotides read TGCGCCAGCAGCCAAGGAGTCATCCAGGGGACCGGGGAGCTGTTTTTT.